This TCR beta chain was documented in a study of cytomegalovirus exposure and HLA in healthy donors (TCRdb year 2017). Concerning the study at large: In an earlier analysis of approximately 640 of the donors, about 270 Gb of sequence data and 95 million to 130 million unique TCR beta sequences from 150 million to 200 million T cells were reported. Of the roughly 400 genotyped donors, less than 90% were placed in the genetic ancestry cluster associated with self-reported Caucasian donors. In an earlier analysis of around 540 of the donors, high-throughput TCR beta sequencing was used to judge whether each TCR beta V gene segment behaved as functional or pseudogenic. A later analysis re-examined previously published TCR beta repertoires from roughly 720 donors and added high-resolution HLA genotyping to investigate patterns of TCR occurrence. The study aimed to test whether signatures of past pathogen exposure could be identified by cataloging public T cell receptors. The number of donors typed differed by locus, with about 629-630 for A, B, C, DRB1 and DQB1, around 560 for DQA1, approximately 570 for DPA1, and around 430 for DPB1. In the later analysis, no new phenotypic data were used to find candidate immune exposures; instead, reliance was placed on TCR beta sequences and their occurrence across donors. HLA typing included class I and class II loci at four-digit resolution. An early release covering just under 650 HLA-typed donors comprised approximately 290 gigabases of sequencing data and tens of millions of unique TCR sequences. Along with the approximately 700-subject first cohort, a separate validation cohort of over 90 different subjects was used. Using immunosequencing, the study profiled T cell repertoires from 666 subjects and related those repertoires to cytomegalovirus serostatus. Among 398 genotyped donors of the cohort, an average of roughly 230,000 unique TCR beta nucleotide sequences was sequenced per donor, of which about 20% were non-productive. Genome-wide SNP genotypes for about 60% of the 666 donors were used in a later genetic analysis, which treated that subset as a discovery cohort. Five DR-DQ haplotypes were handled as single units for association and clustering, since linkage in the cohort was strong. To predict cytomegalovirus infection status, the study brought together high-throughput TCR immunosequencing, statistical association of individual TCRs with disease status, and machine learning. All discovery cohort repertoires had been generated using a single sequencing platform. Donor age, sex, ethnicity and CMV serostatus were collected together with the repertoire data.

Points the paper makes about the study in general: The 87-base-pair reads could not distinguish some IMGT-functional V segments, including TRBV6-2 and TRBV6-3, so those segments were excluded. Linkage disequilibrium might explain the correlated functional status among segregating V segments, but an unknown experimental factor could not be excluded. In a later genetic analysis, fewer N-insertions in productive TCRs were reported among donors in an Asian-associated ancestry cluster than the roughly 700-donor mean. Cytomegalovirus status was reported to be diagnosed by the classifier with high specificity and sensitivity in both the original and validation cohorts. The earlier analysis of approximately 540 of the donors excluded approximately 15 rarely observed V segments, including chromosome 9 orphons, because counts were too low. V-gene and J-gene trimming of TCR beta chains was associated with a missense DCLRE1C variant in a later genetic analysis, and the association was replicated in an independent cohort. The sequencing pipeline was judged likely to have produced a cluster of highly shared sequence variants as a technical artifact. This cohort had only TCR beta chains sequenced, and the lack of alpha or paired-chain data limited which features could be detected. Assigning TCR associations to individual alleles was difficult when HLA alleles, especially DR and DQ, strongly co-occurred. It was suggested by the authors that the approach could potentially be generalized to other disease states and immunological phenotypes. A further reported finding was that TCR beta sequences accurately predicted the HLA-A and HLA-B alleles for most subjects in the first cohort. Because some donors lacked HLA typing at each locus, the association tests relied only on the typed subset. CMV serostatus was the only immune exposure information available for the cohort. Presence/absence analyses assumed roughly uniform sequencing depth across donors, an assumption that may not hold. At a false discovery rate of 0.05, a later analysis linked 16,951 TCR beta sequences to specific HLA alleles. In a later analysis, HLA-associated TCR beta chains showed more clonal expansion and lower generation probabilities than non-associated chains that were equally common. The study gave a list of 150 to 200 TCR beta chains associated with cytomegalovirus. In an earlier analysis of more than 500 of the donors, most TCR beta V segments appeared in productive rearrangements about 87% or about 30% of the time, broadly matching IMGT annotations. Across donors, most TCR sequences were observed very rarely, whereas some public TCRs were present in many individuals. In vitro tests confirmed that a few of the cytomegalovirus-associated TCR beta chains recognize cytomegalovirus antigens. In a later analysis, several top co-occurrence clusters were reported to appear linked to parvovirus B19, influenza, CMV and Epstein-Barr virus. Most CMV-associated TCR beta chains appeared to be HLA-restricted in a later analysis, and the HLA associations seemed to be driven largely by CMV exposure. In a later analysis, TCR association rates were found to vary across HLA loci, with the most associated TCRs seen for DRB1 alleles and the fewest for HLA-C alleles.

From the cysteine up to the phenylalanine, the CDR3 has a length of 13 residues. CDR3 DNA only is kept here, 39 bases in frame from base 1. At the junction V is shortened by 11 bases and J by 6 bases, with 19 bases in between. Looking up the germline V gene (reference sequence) yields CDR1 SEHNR and CDR2 FQNEAQ. The library was generated by the immunoSEQ multiplex PCR assay. For the multiplex PCR, a mixture combining 60 forward primers for TCR Vbeta segments and 13 reverse primers for TCR Jbeta segments was used. Amplification of the CDR3 region of rearranged TCR beta genes was performed with a multiplex PCR assay on genomic DNA. The amplified TCR beta libraries were sequenced on the Illumina HiSeq System as 87-base-pair reads. Regarding the original processing steps: In a later analysis, some 80 million unique TCR beta chains were counted across the roughly 670 repertoires, and roughly 9.9 million of these chains were shared by at least two donors. To remove PCR and sequencing errors, raw reads were error-corrected and collapsed into unique sequences using a nearest-neighbor algorithm that merged closely related sequences. CDR3 sequences were aligned to IMGT reference sequences to assign V, D and J gene segments. Each retained sequence needed at least a six-nucleotide match to both a V gene segment and a J gene segment. A rearrangement counted as productive if the CDR3 had no stop codons and remained in frame with V and J, and every other rearrangement counted as non-productive. Following IMGT convention, CDR3 was defined as the stretch from the second conserved V-encoded cysteine to the conserved J-encoded phenylalanine. The earlier analysis of fewer than 700 of the donors excluded sequences that lacked an unambiguous match to a single V gene segment. In an earlier analysis of 450 to 700 of the donors, V segments were called functional above 56.7% productive rearrangements and were called segregating when the between-donor standard deviation exceeded 5%. A statistical classification framework was built to diagnose cytomegalovirus status from the catalog of TCR beta chain sequences. In a later analysis, V and J genes were assigned by comparing TCR nucleotide sequences against IMGT/GENE-DB human TR gene sequences. A later analysis assigned CDR3 sequences and most-parsimonious VDJ recombination scenarios with the TCRdist pipeline. In a later analysis, every TCR beta chain was defined by the combination of its CDR3 amino acid sequence and its V-gene family, and reads without a unique V-gene family were dropped. In a later analysis, fewer than 650 highly shared, low-generation-probability nucleotide sequences were removed to address suspected cross-contamination and a sequencing artifact. A later analysis calculated a clonal expansion index for each public chain from normalized within-repertoire ranks of inferred template counts. Generation probabilities in a later analysis came from a VDJ recombination model fitted to out-of-frame rearrangements, and those results were checked against IGoR. In a later analysis, hypergeometric tests were used to score TCR-TCR, TCR-HLA and TCR-CMV co-occurrence, with a repertoire-size bias correction applied to TCR pairs. A later analysis estimated false discovery rates by permuting HLA or CMV assignments 20 times. In a later analysis, co-occurring TCRs were grouped using DBSCAN, with TCRdist sequence similarity added in when clustering inside HLA-allele-positive subsets. Repertoires with fewer than 30,000 or more than 120,000 public chains, plus five repertoires with anomalous nucleotide sharing, were excluded from co-occurrence clustering. Drawn from immuneACCESS, this table holds only the in-frame rearrangements with V and J called that TCRdb kept. Clones are partly lost; checked studies trace under half to an unresolved V gene and leave the rest unexplained. That table gives V, J and clone size, and the DNA gave D and trimming. The table for this sample lists 70,000 to 100,000 clones; 67% of them were counted only once. Around 7% of the sample is in the top ten clones.

In total, roughly 670 healthy bone marrow donors made up the cohort. All cohort members were sampled while nominally healthy, although unrecorded immune exposures were likely present. The donor tested CMV seropositive and was one of the 289 seropositive cohort members. Every donor gave a peripheral blood sample, and the peripheral blood mononuclear cells from that sample were used for TCR beta sequencing. The Qiagen DNeasy Blood Extraction Kit was used to extract genomic DNA from the blood cell samples. In the case of this clone: Its specific antigen is unknown. Base qualities are not recorded, but no much larger clone differs from it by a single base.

The TCR originated in a woman between 45 and 65 years old in good health and CMV-seropositive. Sample: PBMCs. The rearranged chain carries TRBV7-9 and TRBJ1-1; no confident D gene assignment can be made. The CDR3 in this case is CAAREGSGAEAFF. The nucleotide sequence reads as follows: TGTGCCGCCCGGGAGGGATCGGGCGCTGAAGCTTTCTTT. Beyond the CDR3, the reference TRBV7-9 and TRBJ1-1 genes provide the residues; the full variable domain reads: DTGVSQNPRHKITKRGQNVTFRCDPISEHNRLYWYRQTLGQGPEFLTYFQNEAQLEKSRLLSDRFSAERPKGSFSTLEIQRTEQGDSAMYLCAAREGSGAEAFFGQGTRLTVV.